This TCR beta chain originates from a study of control samples from healthy donors and cancer patients. Measured with immunoSEQ multiplex PCR; TCRdb has only the in-frame clones, and not every one. The data hold 25,000 to 30,000 clones, with 80% to 90% observed a single time. The TCR comes from a woman aged 40-49 years with lung cancer. The sample taken for sequencing was PBMCs.

The CDR3 spells CASYAFTGGPYNEQFF. CDR3 bases: TGTGCCAGCTACGCCTTCACGGGGGGGCCCTACAATGAGCAGTTCTTC. The V gene is TRBV7-8, the J gene TRBJ2-1; 8 positions match TRBD2. The CDR3 extends over 16 amino acids. Losses at the gene ends were 8 bases for V and 2 bases for J; bases not matched to a gene: 11. Germline V gene lookup returns CDR1 SGHVS and CDR2 FQNEAQ. Based on the CDR3 plus reference TRBV7-8 and TRBJ2-1, the full variable domain is GAGVSQSPRYKVAKRGQDVALRCDPISGHVSLFWYQQALGQGPEFLTYFQNEAQLDKSGLPSDRFFAERPEGSVSTLKIQRTQQEDSAVYLCASYAFTGGPYNEQFFGPGTRLTVL.